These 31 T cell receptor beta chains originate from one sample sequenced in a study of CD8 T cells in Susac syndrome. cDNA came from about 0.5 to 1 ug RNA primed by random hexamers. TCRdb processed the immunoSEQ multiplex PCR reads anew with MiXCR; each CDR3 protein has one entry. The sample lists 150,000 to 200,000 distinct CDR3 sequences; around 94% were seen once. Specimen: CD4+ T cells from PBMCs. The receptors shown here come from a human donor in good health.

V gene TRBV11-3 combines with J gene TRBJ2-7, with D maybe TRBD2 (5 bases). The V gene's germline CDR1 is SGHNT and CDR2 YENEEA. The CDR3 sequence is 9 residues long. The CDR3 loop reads CGGPDEQYF. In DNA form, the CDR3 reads TGTGGCGGGCCCGACGAGCAGTACTTC.

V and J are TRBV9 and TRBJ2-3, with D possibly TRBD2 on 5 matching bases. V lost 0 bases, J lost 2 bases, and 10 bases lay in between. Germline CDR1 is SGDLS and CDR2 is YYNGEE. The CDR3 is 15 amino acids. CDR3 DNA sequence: TGTGCCAGCAGCGTAGACCCGGGGAACACAGATACGCAGTATTTT. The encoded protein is CASSVDPGNTDTQYF.

CDR3 nucleotide sequence: TGTGCCAGCAGCCAAGAAGGCGGAAGGGGGGCTTTCTTT. The encoded protein is CASSQEGGRGAFF. J is TRBJ1-1 and V is TRBV3-1, with a tentative D call TRBD1 (6 bases). The CDR3 length is 13 residues. Germline CDR1 LGHDT, CDR2 YNNKEL (reference sequence). V lost 0 bases and J 11 bases, leaving 13 bases between the germline ends.

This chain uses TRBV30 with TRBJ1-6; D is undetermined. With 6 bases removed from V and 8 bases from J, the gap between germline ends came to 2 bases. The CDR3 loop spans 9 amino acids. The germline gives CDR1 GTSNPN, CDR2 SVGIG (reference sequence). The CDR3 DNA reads TGTGCCTGCGATTCACCCCTCCACTTT. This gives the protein CACDSPLHF. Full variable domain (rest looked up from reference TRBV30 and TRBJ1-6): SQTIHQWPATLVQPVGSPLSLECTVEGTSNPNLYWYRQAAGRGLQLLFYSVGIGQISSEVPQNLSASRPQDRQFILSSKKLLLSDSGFYLCACDSPLHFGNGTRLTVT.

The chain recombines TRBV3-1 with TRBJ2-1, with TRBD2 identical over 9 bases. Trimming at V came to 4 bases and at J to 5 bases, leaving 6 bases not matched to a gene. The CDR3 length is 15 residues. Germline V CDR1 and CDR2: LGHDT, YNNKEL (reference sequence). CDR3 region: CASSRTVAGDNEQFF. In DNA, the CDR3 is TGTGCCAGCAGCCGAACGGTAGCGGGGGACAATGAGCAGTTCTTC.

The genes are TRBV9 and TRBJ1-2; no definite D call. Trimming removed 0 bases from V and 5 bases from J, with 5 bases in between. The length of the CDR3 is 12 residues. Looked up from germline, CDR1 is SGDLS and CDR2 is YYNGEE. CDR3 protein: CASSVEGYGYTF. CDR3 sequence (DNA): TGTGCCAGCAGCGTAGAGGGATATGGCTACACCTTC.

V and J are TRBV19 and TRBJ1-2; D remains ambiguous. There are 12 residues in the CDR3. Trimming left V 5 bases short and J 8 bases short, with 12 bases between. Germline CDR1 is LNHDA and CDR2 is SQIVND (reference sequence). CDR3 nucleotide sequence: TGTGCCAGTAGTGCCGGCAGAACCGGCTACACCTTC. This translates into CASSAGRTGYTF.

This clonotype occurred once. The CDR3 coding sequence is TGTGCCAGCAGTGAAGCCGGGACAGGGTACTACGAGCAGTACTTC. Amino acids: CASSEAGTGYYEQYF. This chain uses TRBV2 with TRBJ2-7; 9 bases are a match to TRBD1. This CDR3 contains 15 residues. Germline CDR1 and CDR2: SNHLY and FYNNEI. J gave up 3 bases and V 0 bases, and 3 bases lay outside the gene matches. The full variable domain, in which reference TRBV2 and TRBJ2-7 provide the parts outside the CDR3, is EPEVTQTPSHQVTQMGQEVILRCVPISNHLYFYWYRQILGQKVEFLVSFYNNEISEKSEIFDDQFSVERPDGSNFTLKIRSTKLEDSAMYFCASSEAGTGYYEQYFGPGTRLTVT.

CDR3 nucleotides: TGCAGCGTTGTGCGCAGGGTGGGCCCTGAAGCTTTCTTT. As protein: CSVVRRVGPEAFF. This chain uses TRBV29-1 with TRBJ1-1; D may be TRBD1 (5 bases). The CDR3 has 13 residues. Deletions cut 4 bases from V and 6 bases from J, with 15 bases between. Germline V gene data show CDR1 as SQVTM and CDR2 as ANQGSEA.

The CDR3 sequence: CSPSSTDTQYF. In DNA, the CDR3 is TGCAGTCCCTCGAGCACAGATACGCAGTATTTT. The V call is TRBV20-1, the J call TRBJ2-3; D is uncertain. CDR1 is DFQATT and CDR2 is SNEGSKA in the germline V gene (reference sequence). This CDR3 comprises 11 residues. Trimming left V 8 bases short and J 0 bases short, with 6 bases between.

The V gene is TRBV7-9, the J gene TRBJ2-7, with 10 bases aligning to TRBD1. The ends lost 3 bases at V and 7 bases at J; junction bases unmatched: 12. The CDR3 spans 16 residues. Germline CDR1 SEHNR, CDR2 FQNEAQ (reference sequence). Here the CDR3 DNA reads TGTGCCAGCAGCTTGTGGTCGGGACAGGGGTTCGAGGAGCAGTACTTC. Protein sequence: CASSLWSGQGFEEQYF.

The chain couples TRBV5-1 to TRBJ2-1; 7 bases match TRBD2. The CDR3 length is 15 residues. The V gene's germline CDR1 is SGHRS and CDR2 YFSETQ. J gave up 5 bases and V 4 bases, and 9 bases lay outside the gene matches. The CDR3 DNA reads TGCGCCAGCAGCCTCGGTACTAGCGACGACAATGAGCAGTTCTTC. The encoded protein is CASSLGTSDDNEQFF. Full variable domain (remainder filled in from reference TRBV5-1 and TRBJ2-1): KAGVTQTPRYLIKTRGQQVTLSCSPISGHRSVSWYQQTPGQGLQFLFEYFSETQRNKGNFPGRFSGRQFSNSRSEMNVSTLELGDSALYLCASSLGTSDDNEQFFGPGTRLTVL.

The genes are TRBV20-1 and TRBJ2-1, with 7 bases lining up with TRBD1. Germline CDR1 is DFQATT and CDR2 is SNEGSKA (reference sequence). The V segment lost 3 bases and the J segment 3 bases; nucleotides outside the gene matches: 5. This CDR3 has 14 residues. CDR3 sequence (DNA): TGCAGTGCTAGCCGGGACAGACTCTACAATGAGCAGTTCTTC. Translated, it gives CSASRDRLYNEQFF.

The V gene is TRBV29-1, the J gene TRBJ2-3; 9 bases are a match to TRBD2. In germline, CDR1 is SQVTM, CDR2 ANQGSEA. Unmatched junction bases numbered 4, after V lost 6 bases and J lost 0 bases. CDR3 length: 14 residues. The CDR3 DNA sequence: TGCAGCGTCCTAACTAGCGGGAGCACAGATACGCAGTATTTT. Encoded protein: CSVLTSGSTDTQYF.

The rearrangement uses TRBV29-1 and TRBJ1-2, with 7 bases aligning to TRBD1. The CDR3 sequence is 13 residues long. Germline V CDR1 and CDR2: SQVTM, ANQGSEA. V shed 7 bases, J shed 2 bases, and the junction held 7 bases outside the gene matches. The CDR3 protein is CSATQGWNYGYTF. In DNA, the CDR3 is TGCAGCGCCACACAGGGGTGGAACTATGGCTACACCTTC. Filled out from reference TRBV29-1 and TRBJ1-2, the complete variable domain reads SAVISQKPSRDICQRGTSLTIQCQVDSQVTMMFWYRQQPGQSLTLIATANQGSEATYESGFVIDKFPISRPNLTFSTLTVSNMSPEDSSIYLCSATQGWNYGYTFGSGTRLTVV.

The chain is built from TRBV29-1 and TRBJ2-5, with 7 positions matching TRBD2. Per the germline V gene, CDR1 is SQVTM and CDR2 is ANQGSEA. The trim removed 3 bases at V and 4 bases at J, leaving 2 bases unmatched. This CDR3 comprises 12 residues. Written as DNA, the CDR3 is TGCAGCGTTGAGTCGGGGGGAGAGACCCAGTACTTC. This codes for CSVESGGETQYF.

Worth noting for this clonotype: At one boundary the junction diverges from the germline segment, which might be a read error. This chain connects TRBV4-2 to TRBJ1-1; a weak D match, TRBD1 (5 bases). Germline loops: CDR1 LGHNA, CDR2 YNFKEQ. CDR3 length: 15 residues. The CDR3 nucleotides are TGTGCCAGCAGCCAAGCCACAGGCTCAAACACTGGAGCTTTCTTT. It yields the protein CASSQATGSNTGAFF.

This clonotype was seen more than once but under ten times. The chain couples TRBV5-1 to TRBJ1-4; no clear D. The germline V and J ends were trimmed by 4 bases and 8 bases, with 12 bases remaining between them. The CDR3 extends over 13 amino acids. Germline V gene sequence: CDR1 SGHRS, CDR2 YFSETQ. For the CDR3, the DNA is TGCGCCAGCAGCCAGGATGTAGGGGAAAAACTGTTTTTT. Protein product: CASSQDVGEKLFF.

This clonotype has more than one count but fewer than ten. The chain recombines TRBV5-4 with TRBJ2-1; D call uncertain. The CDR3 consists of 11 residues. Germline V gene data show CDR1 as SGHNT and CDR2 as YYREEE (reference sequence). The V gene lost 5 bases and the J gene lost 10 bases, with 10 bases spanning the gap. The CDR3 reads CASRALGEQFF. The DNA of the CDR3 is TGTGCCAGCAGGGCCTTGGGGGAGCAGTTCTTC.

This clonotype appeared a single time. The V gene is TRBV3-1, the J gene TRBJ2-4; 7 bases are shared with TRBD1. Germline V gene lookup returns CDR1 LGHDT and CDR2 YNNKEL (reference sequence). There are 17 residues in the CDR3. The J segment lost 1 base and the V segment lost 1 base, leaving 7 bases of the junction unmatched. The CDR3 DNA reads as TGTGCCAGCAGCCAAGCGGCGGGCAGGGGGGCCAAAAACATTCAGTACTTC. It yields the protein CASSQAAGRGAKNIQYF.

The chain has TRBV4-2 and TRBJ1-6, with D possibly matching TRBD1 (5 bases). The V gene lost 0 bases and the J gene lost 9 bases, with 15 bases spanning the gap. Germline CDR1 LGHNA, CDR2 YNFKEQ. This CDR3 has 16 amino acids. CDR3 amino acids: CASSQEWLQGGSPLHF. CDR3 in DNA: TGTGCCAGCAGCCAAGAATGGTTGCAGGGCGGTTCACCCCTCCACTTT.

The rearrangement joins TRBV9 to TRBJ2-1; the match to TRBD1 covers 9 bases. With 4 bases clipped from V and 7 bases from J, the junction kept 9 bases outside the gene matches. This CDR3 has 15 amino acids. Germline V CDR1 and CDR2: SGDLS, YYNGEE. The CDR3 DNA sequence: TGTGCCAGCAGCCCCCGACAGGGGGTCAGGAATGAGCAGTTCTTC. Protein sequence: CASSPRQGVRNEQFF.

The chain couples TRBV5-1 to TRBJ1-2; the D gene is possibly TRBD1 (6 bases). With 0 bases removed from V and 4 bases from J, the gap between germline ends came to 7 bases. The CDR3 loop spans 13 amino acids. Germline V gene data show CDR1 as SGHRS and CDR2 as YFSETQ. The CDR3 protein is CASSLEQGYGYTF. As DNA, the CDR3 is TGCGCCAGCAGCTTGGAACAGGGCTATGGCTACACCTTC.

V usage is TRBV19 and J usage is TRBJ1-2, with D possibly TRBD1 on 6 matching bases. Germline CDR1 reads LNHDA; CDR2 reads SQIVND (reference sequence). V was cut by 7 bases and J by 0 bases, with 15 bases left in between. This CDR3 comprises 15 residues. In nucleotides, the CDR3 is TGTGCCAGTACCGGGGGCGGACCTCCTAACTATGGCTACACCTTC. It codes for CASTGGGPPNYGYTF.

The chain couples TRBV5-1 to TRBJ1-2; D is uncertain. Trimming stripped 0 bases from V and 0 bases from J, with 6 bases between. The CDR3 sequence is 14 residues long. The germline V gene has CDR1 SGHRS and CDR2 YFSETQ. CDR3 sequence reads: CASSLAGTNYGYTF. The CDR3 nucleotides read TGCGCCAGCAGCTTGGCCGGAACTAACTATGGCTACACCTTC.

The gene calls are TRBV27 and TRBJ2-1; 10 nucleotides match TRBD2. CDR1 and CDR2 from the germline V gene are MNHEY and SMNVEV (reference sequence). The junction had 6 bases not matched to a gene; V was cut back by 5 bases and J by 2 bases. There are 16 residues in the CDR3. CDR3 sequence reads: CASSELAGGTYNEQFF. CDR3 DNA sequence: TGTGCCAGCAGTGAATTAGCGGGGGGCACCTACAATGAGCAGTTCTTC.

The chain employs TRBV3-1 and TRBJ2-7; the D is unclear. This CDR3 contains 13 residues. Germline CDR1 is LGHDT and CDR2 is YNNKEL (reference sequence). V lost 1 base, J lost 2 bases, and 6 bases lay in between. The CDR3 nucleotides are TGTGCCAGCAGCCAAGTTGACACCTACGAGCAGTACTTC. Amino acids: CASSQVDTYEQYF.

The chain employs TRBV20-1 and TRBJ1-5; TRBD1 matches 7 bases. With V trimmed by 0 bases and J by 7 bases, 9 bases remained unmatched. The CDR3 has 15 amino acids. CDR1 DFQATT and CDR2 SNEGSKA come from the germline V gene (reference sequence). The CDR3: CSAREQTGSLQPQHF. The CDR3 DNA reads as TGCAGTGCTAGAGAGCAGACAGGGTCGTTACAGCCCCAGCATTTT.

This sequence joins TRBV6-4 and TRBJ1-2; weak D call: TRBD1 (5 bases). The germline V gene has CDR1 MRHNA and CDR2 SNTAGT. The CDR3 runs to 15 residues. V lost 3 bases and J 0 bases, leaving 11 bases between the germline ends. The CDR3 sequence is CASSEDILANYGYTF. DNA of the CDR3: TGTGCCAGCAGTGAGGACATCCTAGCTAACTATGGCTACACCTTC.

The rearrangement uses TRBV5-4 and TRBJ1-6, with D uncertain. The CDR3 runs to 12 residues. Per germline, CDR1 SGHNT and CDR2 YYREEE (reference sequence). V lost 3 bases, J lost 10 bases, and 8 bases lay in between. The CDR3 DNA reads TGTGCCAGCAGCTCCGGACTCTCACCCCTCCACTTT. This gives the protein CASSSGLSPLHF.

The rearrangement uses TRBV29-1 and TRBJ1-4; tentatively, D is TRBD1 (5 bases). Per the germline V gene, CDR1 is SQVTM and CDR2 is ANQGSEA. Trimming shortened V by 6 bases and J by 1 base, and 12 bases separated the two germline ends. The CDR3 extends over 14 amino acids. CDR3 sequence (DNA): TGCAGCGTCCGCCCCAGGGAAACTAATGAAAAACTGTTTTTT. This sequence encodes CSVRPRETNEKLFF. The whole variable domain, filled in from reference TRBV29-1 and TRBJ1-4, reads SAVISQKPSRDICQRGTSLTIQCQVDSQVTMMFWYRQQPGQSLTLIATANQGSEATYESGFVIDKFPISRPNLTFSTLTVSNMSPEDSSIYLCSVRPRETNEKLFFGSGTQLSVL.